This entry lists 21 T cell receptor beta chains sequenced from one sample in a study of shared clonotypes between healthy human individuals. Some clones are missing from TCRdb's copy, which holds only in-frame ones; the method was immunoSEQ multiplex PCR. In the table there are approximately 320,000 clones, roughly 87% of which are singletons. Material for sequencing was memory CD8+ T cells sorted from blood. The subset denotes: CD45RO+ cells pooled with CCR7-negative TemRA cells. The receptors here all came from a man aged 18 to 35 in good health.

The chain links TRBV30 to TRBJ2-1; the D is unclear. V was cut by 1 base and J by 6 bases, with 13 bases left in between. Per germline, CDR1 GTSNPN and CDR2 SVGIG (reference sequence). This CDR3 region has 14 residues. As DNA, the CDR3 is TGTGCCTGGAGTGACCCCCCGGACGCCAATGAGCAGTTCTTC. Protein sequence: CAWSDPPDANEQFF.

The V call is TRBV4-1, the J call TRBJ1-2; no clear D. This CDR3 region has 16 residues. Germline V gene data show CDR1 as MGHRA and CDR2 as YSYEKL. Trimming cost V 0 bases and J 4 bases, with 15 bases left between them. In nucleotides, the CDR3 is TGCGCCAGCAGCCAAGAATCCCGAGGGTACCCCTATGGCTACACCTTC. This translates into CASSQESRGYPYGYTF.

The V and J genes are TRBV5-4 and TRBJ2-7; 9 nucleotides align to TRBD1. With 3 bases clipped from V and 6 bases from J, the junction kept 10 bases outside the gene matches. In germline, CDR1 is SGHNT, CDR2 YYREEE (reference sequence). The CDR3 is 15 residues long. CDR3 sequence: CASSYEGQGGSEQYF. CDR3 in DNA: TGTGCCAGCAGCTACGAGGGACAGGGAGGAAGCGAGCAGTACTTC.

The gene calls are TRBV4-1 and TRBJ2-7; 9 nucleotides match TRBD1. The CDR3 totals 13 residues. Germline CDR1 is MGHRA and CDR2 is YSYEKL. V shed 5 bases and J 5 bases; nucleotides not matched to a gene: 4. The CDR3 DNA reads as TGCGCCAGCAGCTTTACAGGGGGCCACGAGCAGTACTTC. Translating it yields CASSFTGGHEQYF.

The chain uses TRBV6-7 and TRBJ2-1; 11 nucleotides agree with TRBD2. TRBV6-7 is flagged as an ORF with uncertain function. The length of the CDR3 is 19 residues. Germline trimming cut 4 bases from V and 7 bases from J; bases unmatched to any gene: 18. Here the CDR3 DNA reads TGTGCCAGCAGTTCCCACGGAAACCGACTAGCGGGAAAAAGTAATGAGCAGTTCTTC. Amino acids: CASSSHGNRLAGKSNEQFF.

This clone appeared a few times. This same CDR3 is encoded by further DNA sequences in the sample. The gene calls are TRBV14 and TRBJ1-2; tentatively, D is TRBD1 (5 bases). Between the trimmed V and J ends, which lost 4 bases and 4 bases, there was a span of 10 bases. Germline V gene lookup returns CDR1 SGHDN and CDR2 FVKESK. The CDR3 totals 13 residues. The CDR3 reads CASSPGAAYGYTF. For the CDR3, the DNA is TGTGCCAGCAGCCCCGGGGCAGCCTATGGCTACACCTTC.

The chain couples TRBV10-1 to TRBJ2-3; D is uncertain. Germline CDR1 and CDR2: WNHNN and SYGVQD (reference sequence). This CDR3 comprises 13 residues. The V gene lost 3 bases and the J gene lost 5 bases, with 9 bases spanning the gap. Here the CDR3 reads CASSDLDLDTQYF. CDR3 nucleotides: TGCGCCAGCAGTGATTTAGACCTAGATACGCAGTATTTT.

Concerning this clone: The sample contains more than one DNA sequence encoding this CDR3. The rearrangement links TRBV9 to TRBJ1-1; TRBD1 matches 7 bases. Germline loops: CDR1 SGDLS, CDR2 YYNGEE. CDR3 size: 15 residues. The ends lost 1 base at V and 1 base at J; junction bases unmatched: 4. The CDR3 DNA sequence: TGTGCCAGCAGCGTAACCGGGACAGAGAACACTGAAGCTTTCTTT. Encoded protein: CASSVTGTENTEAFF. The variable domain in full, completed from reference TRBV9 and TRBJ1-1, reads DSGVTQTPKHLITATGQRVTLRCSPRSGDLSVYWYQQSLDQGLQFLIQYYNGEERAKGNILERFSAQQFPDLHSELNLSSLELGDSALYFCASSVTGTENTEAFFGQGTRLTVV.

The table lists this clone with a count of one. Different DNA sequences within this sample yield the same CDR3. V gene TRBV9 combines with J gene TRBJ2-3; no clear D. Between the trimmed V and J ends, which lost 3 bases and 2 bases, there was a span of 1 base. Germline V gene lookup returns CDR1 SGDLS and CDR2 YYNGEE. This CDR3 has 11 residues. The CDR3 region has the DNA TGTGCCAGCAGCGCCACAGATACGCAGTATTTT. Translating gives CASSATDTQYF.

This chain joins TRBV7-6 and TRBJ1-1; 7 bases fit TRBD1. From germline, CDR1 is SGHVS and CDR2 FNYEAQ. With 5 bases clipped from V and 8 bases from J, the junction kept 8 bases outside the gene matches. CDR3 length: 13 amino acids. The DNA for the CDR3 is TGTGCCAGCAGCGTTAGAGCGGACAGGGAAGCTTTCTTT. Translated, it gives CASSVRADREAFF. Full variable domain (rest looked up from reference TRBV7-6 and TRBJ1-1): GAGVSQSPRYKVTKRGQDVALRCDPISGHVSLYWYRQALGQGPEFLTYFNYEAQQDKSGLPNDRFSAERPEGSISTLTIQRTEQRDSAMYRCASSVRADREAFFGQGTRLTVV.

The chain employs TRBV18 and TRBJ2-7; 10 bases align to TRBD1. V lost 5 bases and J lost 2; bases outside the gene matches: 6. In germline, CDR1 is KGHSH, CDR2 LQKENI. The CDR3 extends over 15 amino acids. The CDR3 loop is CASSYSGTGAYEQYF. The CDR3 region has the DNA TGTGCCAGCTCATACTCCGGGACAGGGGCCTACGAGCAGTACTTC.

This chain connects TRBV6-6 to TRBJ2-5; D possibly uses TRBD1 or TRBD2 (5 bases each). Germline CDR1 MNHNY, CDR2 SVGAGI (reference sequence). The CDR3 spans 15 residues. Trimming stripped 2 bases from V and 3 bases from J, with 13 bases between. The CDR3 bases are TGTGCCAGCAGTTACGGTAGGGACGGAGAAGAGACCCAGTACTTC. Translation: CASSYGRDGEETQYF.

V is TRBV7-2 and J is TRBJ1-2; D gene uncertain. The CDR3 extends over 16 amino acids. Trimming took off 3 bases at V and 6 bases at J, with 20 bases between the two ends. Germline V gene lookup returns CDR1 SGHTA and CDR2 FQGNSA. CDR3 protein: CASSFPLFAGSNGYTF. The DNA of the CDR3 is TGTGCCAGCAGCTTTCCCCTATTCGCGGGGTCTAATGGCTACACCTTC.

This clone was seen just once. The chain combines TRBV4-3 with TRBJ2-1; perhaps TRBD2 as D (6 bases). Trimming removed 0 bases at V and 5 bases at J, with 14 bases between. The length of the CDR3 is 16 residues. Per the germline V gene, CDR1 is LGHNA and CDR2 is YSLEER. The CDR3 DNA follows: TGCGCCAGCAGCCAAGACCCTCCGGGACTCCACAATGAGCAGTTCTTC. Translating gives CASSQDPPGLHNEQFF.

This sequence joins TRBV5-6 and TRBJ2-5; D perhaps matches TRBD1 (6 bases). Germline V CDR1 and CDR2: SGHDT, YYEEEE. Trimming shortened V by 0 bases and J by 5 bases, and 11 bases separated the two germline ends. The CDR3 length is 14 residues. CDR3 protein: CASSLGWGQETQYF. The CDR3 region has the DNA TGTGCCAGCAGCTTGGGGTGGGGGCAGGAGACCCAGTACTTC.

The count of this clone is one. The CDR3 loop is CASSPGTSGTGELFF. The CDR3 DNA is TGCGCCAGCAGTCCCGGGACTAGCGGGACCGGGGAGCTGTTTTTT. This chain links TRBV4-3 with TRBJ2-2; 12 bases match TRBD2. The trim removed 6 bases at V and 5 bases at J, leaving 4 bases unmatched. Germline loops: CDR1 LGHNA, CDR2 YSLEER. CDR3 length: 15 residues.

This clone was picked up one time. The chain combines TRBV6-6 with TRBJ1-1; D unclear. V lost 2 bases and J lost 6, with 7 bases in between. This CDR3 spans 12 amino acids. Germline CDR1 MNHNY, CDR2 SVGAGI (reference sequence). Here the CDR3 DNA reads TGTGCCAGCAGTTACACCGACGCTGAAGCTTTCTTT. Its translation is CASSYTDAEAFF.

The gene calls are TRBV29-1 and TRBJ1-1; D perhaps matches TRBD1 (5 bases). Germline V CDR1 and CDR2: SQVTM, ANQGSEA. CDR3 length equals 12 residues. V shed 4 bases and J shed 3 bases, with 9 bases lying between them. The CDR3 bases are TGCAGCGTTGTAGGGGCCTACACTGAAGCTTTCTTT. Translating it yields CSVVGAYTEAFF.

This rearrangement joins TRBV30 to TRBJ2-1; 8 bases are shared with TRBD2. Germline lookup yields CDR1 GTSNPN and CDR2 SVGIG (reference sequence). Trimming cost V 0 bases and J 4 bases; bases outside gene matches: 8. The CDR3 covers 16 residues. CDR3 bases: TGTGCCTGGAGTGTGACTAGCGAGACTTTTTACAATGAGCAGTTCTTC. It encodes CAWSVTSETFYNEQFF. The full variable domain, in which reference TRBV30 and TRBJ2-1 provide the parts outside the CDR3, is SQTIHQWPATLVQPVGSPLSLECTVEGTSNPNLYWYRQAAGRGLQLLFYSVGIGQISSEVPQNLSASRPQDRQFILSSKKLLLSDSGFYLCAWSVTSETFYNEQFFGPGTRLTVL.

The gene calls are TRBV4-3 and TRBJ2-3, with TRBD2 matching 7 bases. The ends lost 1 base at V and 7 bases at J; junction bases unmatched: 8. The CDR3 has 15 amino acids. Germline V gene sequence: CDR1 LGHNA, CDR2 YSLEER. The CDR3 bases are TGCGCCAGCAGCCAAGTGGCGGGAGAGTGGAATACGCAGTATTTT. Its translation is CASSQVAGEWNTQYF.

This clone came up once. The chain is built from TRBV6-1 and TRBJ2-3; 8 nucleotides align to TRBD2. The CDR3 covers 15 residues. CDR1 and CDR2 from the germline V gene are MNHNS and SASEGT. V lost 6 bases to trimming and J lost 4 bases; unmatched junction nucleotides: 9. The CDR3 protein is CASSLRAGVADTQYF. The CDR3 coding sequence is TGTGCCAGCAGCCTGAGAGCGGGAGTGGCAGATACGCAGTATTTT.